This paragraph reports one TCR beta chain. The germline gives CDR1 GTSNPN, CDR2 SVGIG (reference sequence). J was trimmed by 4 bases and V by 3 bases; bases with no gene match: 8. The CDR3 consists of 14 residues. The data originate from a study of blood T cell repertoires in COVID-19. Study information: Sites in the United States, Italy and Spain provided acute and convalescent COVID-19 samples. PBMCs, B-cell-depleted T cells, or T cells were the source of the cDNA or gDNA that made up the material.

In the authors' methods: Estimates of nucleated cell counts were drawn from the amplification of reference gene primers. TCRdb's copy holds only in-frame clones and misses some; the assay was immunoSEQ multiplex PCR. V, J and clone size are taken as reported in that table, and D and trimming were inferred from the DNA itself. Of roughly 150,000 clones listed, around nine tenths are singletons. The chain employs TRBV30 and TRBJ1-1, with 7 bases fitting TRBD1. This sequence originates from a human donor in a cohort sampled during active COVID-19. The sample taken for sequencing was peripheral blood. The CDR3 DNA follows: TGTGCCTGGAGGGAATCGGACAGGAGCACTGAAGCTTTCTTT. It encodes CAWRESDRSTEAFF. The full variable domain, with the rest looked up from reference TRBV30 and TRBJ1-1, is SQTIHQWPATLVQPVGSPLSLECTVEGTSNPNLYWYRQAAGRGLQLLFYSVGIGQISSEVPQNLSASRPQDRQFILSSKKLLLSDSGFYLCAWRESDRSTEAFFGQGTRLTVV.